This is a list of T cell receptor beta chains from one sample in a study of T cells in Graves' hyperthyroidism and ophthalmopathy. Via MiXCR, TCRdb re-called the multiplex PCR reads, giving one row per CDR3 protein. The sample holds around 430,000 distinct CDR3 sequences, about 15% seen once. Sample: blood. These receptors all come from a woman aged 25-40 years with Graves' hyperthyroidism. Both conserved end residues are part of each CDR3. The D gene is left open where the match is weak. Where a row states a size, it is once, few, many or the class of an expanded clone; other rows omit it.

TRBV7-9	.	12	TRBJ1-2	.	TGTGCCAGCAGCTTAGAGCTCCACTACTACACCTTC	CASSLELHYYTF
TRBV5-1	TRBD2	15	TRBJ2-1	.	TGCGCCAGCAGCTTGGGCGGGAGGGCCGTGAATGAGCAGTTCTTC	CASSLGGRAVNEQFF
TRBV5-4	TRBD2	19	TRBJ2-2	.	TGTGCCAGCAGCTTGGCGGGACTAGCGGGAGGTCGCGGCACCGGGAAGCTGTTTTTT	CASSLAGLAGGRGTGKLFF
TRBV20-1	TRBD2	15	TRBJ2-3	many	TGCAGTGCTACTCCAGCGGGAGGGCTTGCAGATACGCAGTATTTT	CSATPAGGLADTQYF
TRBV4-1	.	14	TRBJ1-2	.	TGCGCCAGCAGCCGAGGGGGGCCCCCCGGCGGCTACACCTTC	CASSRGGPPGGYTF
TRBV20-1	TRBD1	13	TRBJ1-1	.	TGCAGTGCATCACAGGGGGCAAACACTGAAGCTTTCTTT	CSASQGANTEAFF
TRBV6-1	.	12	TRBJ2-5	few	TGTGCCAGCAAAGGACACCAAGAGACCCAGTACTTC	CASKGHQETQYF
TRBV2	.	13	TRBJ2-1	many	TGTGCCAGCAGCCTACCGACAGGCCGTGAGCAGTTCTTC	CASSLPTGREQFF
TRBV9	.	15	TRBJ2-7	many	TGTGCCAGCAGCTCCCGCCTGGGGCTAGACGACGAGCAGTACTTC	CASSSRLGLDDEQYF
TRBV16	.	13	TRBJ2-2	many	TGTGCCAGCAGCCAAGTCAGGAACGGGGAGCTGTTTTTT	CASSQVRNGELFF
TRBV5-8	TRBD1	15	TRBJ2-7	many	TGTGCCAGCAGCCGAATCCACAGGGGGAACGACGAGCAGTACTTC	CASSRIHRGNDEQYF
TRBV3-1	TRBD2	18	TRBJ2-1	.	TGTGCCAGCAGCCGGAATTGGGGGGGACTAGCGGGAGGGGATGAGCAGTTCTTC	CASSRNWGGLAGGDEQFF
TRBV20-1	.	17	TRBJ2-5	many	TGCAGTGCTAGAGATGCCCGTAAGTCTAGCGAAGACGAGACCCAGTACTTC	CSARDARKSSEDETQYF
TRBV12-3/TRBV12-4	.	15	TRBJ2-5	.	TGTGCCAGCAGCCCGAAGTTCGTAGGCAGGGAGACCCAGTACTTC	CASSPKFVGRETQYF
TRBV12-3/TRBV12-4	.	14	TRBJ2-3	many	TGTGCCAGCAGTTTCGGCACCTCCATGGATACGCAGTATTTT	CASSFGTSMDTQYF
TRBV10-3	TRBD1	12	TRBJ2-5	.	TGTGCCATCAAAGGGACAGAAGAGACCCAGTACTTC	CAIKGTEETQYF
TRBV28	TRBD1	14	TRBJ1-4	many	TGTGCCAGCGGCCGACAGGGAGAGGGGGAAAAACTGTTTTTT	CASGRQGEGEKLFF
TRBV4-1	.	16	TRBJ2-1	few	TGCGCCAGCAGCCGGTCACTCAGCGAGACCTACAATGAGCAGTTCTTC	CASSRSLSETYNEQFF
TRBV25-1	.	13	TRBJ2-7	many	TGTGCCAGCACAACTGAGGGGTCCTACGAGCAGTACTTC	CASTTEGSYEQYF
TRBV28	.	13	TRBJ2-7	many	TGTGCCAGCAGTTTAGGTCTGACTATGGGGCAGTACTTC	CASSLGLTMGQYF